This TCR beta chain was retrieved from a study of beta chain features in type 1 diabetes. Study-wide context: Age, gender and cell yields were similar between patients and healthy donors.

Study findings and constraints: Cells carrying high TCR expression could end up over-represented when cDNA is sequenced. TCRB CDR3s were moderately but significantly shorter in Type 1 diabetes patients in all four CD4+ subsets. Compared to healthy donors, patients appeared to have naive, central memory and Treg TCRB repertoires that were more alike. Resolution of whether HLA type affects TCRB rearrangement was not achieved here.

This CDR3 spans 13 amino acids. CDR1 and CDR2 from the germline V gene are SGHTA and FQGNSA. Deletions cut 5 bases from V and 2 bases from J, with 6 bases between. TCRB transcripts that were expressed got sequenced, as all of the isolated RNA had been reverse transcribed. Only in-frame clones appear in the TCRdb table, and some are missing; sequencing was by immunoSEQ multiplex PCR. This repertoire shows some 360,000 clones, 8.5% to 10% found once; its top ten account for about 0.63%. In the case of this clone: Its antigen is undetermined.

Sequencing input: central memory CD4+ T cells from blood. This chain links TRBV7-2 with TRBJ2-2; D is unclear. The sequence was collected from a young man with type 1 diabetes. CDR3 coding DNA: TGTGCCAGCAGCGACATAAACACCGGGGAGCTGTTTTTT. Residues: CASSDINTGELFF.